A single count supports the clone carrying this T cell receptor beta chain. The data were taken from a study of T cell changes during pregnancy in multiple sclerosis. The germline CDR1 and CDR2 sequences are SEHNR and FQNEAQ (reference sequence). This CDR3 has 13 amino acids. The V gene end was trimmed by 5 bases and the J gene end by 4 bases; junction bases not matched to a gene: 4. Repertoires were generated with immunoSEQ multiplex PCR, while TCRdb's copy carries only in-frame clones and drops some. Of about 120,000 clones listed, roughly 92% are singletons. The chain recombines TRBV7-9 with TRBJ2-5, with 7 bases aligning to TRBD2. The specimen comprised peripheral blood, sampled before pregnancy. The sequence was obtained from a female donor with multiple sclerosis, enrolled in a pregnancy study. CDR3 nucleotide sequence: TGTGCCAGCAGCCTTGGGAGGGCAGAGACCCAGTACTTC. It is translated as CASSLGRAETQYF. The full variable domain, its missing parts supplied by reference TRBV7-9 and TRBJ2-5, is DTGVSQNPRHKITKRGQNVTFRCDPISEHNRLYWYRQTLGQGPEFLTYFQNEAQLEKSRLLSDRFSAERPKGSFSTLEIQRTEQGDSAMYLCASSLGRAETQYFGPGTRLLVL.